These 28 T cell receptor beta chains came from one sample sequenced in a study of blood T cell repertoires in COVID-19. The assay was immunoSEQ multiplex PCR, and TCRdb's table has in-frame clones only and misses some. The sample has roughly 340,000 clones; around 87% are singletons. Material for sequencing was peripheral blood. The source of these receptors is a woman aged 45-59 years with COVID-19, enrolled during active disease.

This clone was picked up a small number of times. The V call is TRBV7-2, the J call TRBJ1-1; 7 bases are shared with TRBD1. V lost 5 bases and J lost 0; bases outside the gene matches: 9. CDR1 is SGHTA, CDR2 FQGNSA, per germline. This CDR3 spans 16 amino acids. The CDR3 DNA follows: TGTGCCAGCAGCCAAGTAGGGGGCTTAATGAACACTGAAGCTTTCTTT. It encodes CASSQVGGLMNTEAFF.

The rearrangement uses TRBV27 and TRBJ1-5, with TRBD1 matching 10 bases. The germline V gene encodes CDR1 MNHEY and CDR2 SMNVEV (reference sequence). The CDR3 sequence is 16 residues long. V was pared by 5 bases and J by 5 bases, with 9 bases of the junction left unmatched. This CDR3 is CASSPLGTGDDQPQHF. In DNA, the CDR3 is TGTGCCAGCAGTCCACTAGGGACAGGGGATGATCAGCCCCAGCATTTT.

The sample holds many counts of this clone. The chain recombines TRBV24-1 with TRBJ2-5; 7 bases fit TRBD1. J gave up 2 bases and V 3 bases, and 8 bases lay outside the gene matches. The CDR3 has 16 residues. Germline loops: CDR1 KGHDR, CDR2 SFDVKD. CDR3 bases: TGTGCCACCAGTGATCTCCGGGACAGAGAACAAGAGACCCAGTACTTC. Translation gives CATSDLRDREQETQYF.

The chain uses TRBV4-2 and TRBJ2-3, with 8 bases fitting TRBD1. CDR3 length: 17 residues. Germline CDR1 and CDR2: LGHNA and YNFKEQ. The J segment lost 4 bases and the V segment lost 0 bases, leaving 9 bases of the junction unmatched. This CDR3 reads CASSQEAGGMRADTQYF. Written as DNA, the CDR3 is TGTGCCAGCAGCCAAGAGGCAGGGGGCATGAGGGCAGATACGCAGTATTTT.

This clone has a single count. The chain combines TRBV30 with TRBJ1-1, with D unresolved. Germline V gene lookup returns CDR1 GTSNPN and CDR2 SVGIG (reference sequence). The length of the CDR3 is 13 residues. V lost 8 bases and J lost 0, with 13 bases in between. CDR3 DNA: TGTGCCGAGGTTGGAGGACTGAACACTGAAGCTTTCTTT. Amino acid sequence: CAEVGGLNTEAFF.

The chain joins TRBV2 to TRBJ2-7, with TRBD1 matching over 7 bases. V was clipped by 6 bases and J by 2 bases; unmatched bases: 4. CDR3 length equals 13 residues. Germline V gene sequence: CDR1 SNHLY, CDR2 FYNNEI. The DNA of the CDR3 is TGTGCCAGCAGGGACAGGATGCCCTACGAGCAGTACTTC. Amino acid sequence: CASRDRMPYEQYF.

The chain couples TRBV25-1 to TRBJ1-6; D perhaps matches TRBD1 (5 bases). CDR1 is MGHDK and CDR2 is SYGVNS in the germline V gene. This CDR3 region has 14 residues. Between the trimmed V and J ends, which lost 4 bases and 9 bases, there was a span of 13 bases. CDR3 protein: CASSVGGIGSPLHF. DNA for the CDR3: TGTGCCAGCAGTGTCGGGGGTATAGGTTCACCCCTCCACTTT. The variable domain in full, with the rest retrieved from reference TRBV25-1 and TRBJ1-6, is EADIYQTPRYLVIGTGKKITLECSQTMGHDKMYWYQQDPGMELHLIHYSYGVNSTEKGDLSSESTVSRIRTEHFPLTLESARPSHTSQYLCASSVGGIGSPLHFGNGTRLTVT.

This chain uses TRBV6-2 or TRBV6-3 with TRBJ2-7, with TRBD1 matching over 8 bases. The CDR3 runs 16 residues. The germline V gene has CDR1 MNHEY and CDR2 SVGEGT. V lost 6 bases and J lost 4; bases outside the gene matches: 14. This CDR3 reads CASSIRHGQGLYEQYF. The CDR3 DNA reads as TGTGCCAGCAGCATAAGGCATGGACAGGGCTTGTACGAGCAGTACTTC.

The rearrangement joins TRBV19 to TRBJ1-1; D gene uncertain. The CDR3 length is 13 residues. The germline V and J ends were trimmed by 4 bases and 2 bases, with 8 bases remaining between them. From germline, CDR1 is LNHDA and CDR2 SQIVND (reference sequence). Here the CDR3 DNA reads TGTGCCAGTAGTACGGGGTCAAACACTGAAGCTTTCTTT. As protein: CASSTGSNTEAFF.

This chain links TRBV28 with TRBJ2-2; perhaps TRBD1 as D (7 bases). CDR3 length: 16 residues. Trimming cost V 1 base and J 4 bases, with 13 bases left between them. Germline V gene lookup returns CDR1 MDHEN and CDR2 SYDVKM. The chain's CDR3 is CASSLFRQGGTGELFF. The CDR3 DNA follows: TGTGCCAGCAGTTTATTTCGACAGGGAGGCACCGGGGAGCTGTTTTTT.

The chain has TRBV4-2 and TRBJ2-7; 9 positions agree with TRBD2. In germline, CDR1 is LGHNA, CDR2 YNFKEQ. V trimming: 2 bases; J trimming: 4 bases; junction bases outside the gene matches: 6. The CDR3 covers 15 residues. The CDR3 protein is CASSQPGTSPYEQYF. The CDR3, as DNA: TGTGCCAGCAGCCAACCCGGGACTAGCCCTTACGAGCAGTACTTC.

This chain links TRBV6-6 with TRBJ2-7; D possibly corresponds to TRBD2 (6 bases). Germline values: CDR1 MNHNY, CDR2 SVGAGI (reference sequence). Trimming took 5 bases from V and 3 from J, leaving 17 bases between them. The CDR3 contains 15 residues. CDR3 in DNA: TGTGCCAGCAGTGACCGCCGGGACTCCGGCTACGAGCAGTACTTC. This gives the protein CASSDRRDSGYEQYF.

This chain uses TRBV11-2 with TRBJ2-5; unclear D gene. Germline V CDR1 and CDR2: SGHAT, FQNNGV. This CDR3 has 14 amino acids. The V end was cut by 1 base, the J end by 2 bases, with 8 bases between. The CDR3 spells CASSLVEEQETQYF. In DNA form, the CDR3 reads TGTGCCAGCAGCTTAGTAGAGGAGCAAGAGACCCAGTACTTC. The full variable domain, rest sourced from reference TRBV11-2 and TRBJ2-5, is EAGVAQSPRYKIIEKRQSVAFWCNPISGHATLYWYQQILGQGPKLLIQFQNNGVVDDSQLPKDRFSAERLKGVDSTLKIQPAKLEDSAVYLCASSLVEEQETQYFGPGTRLLVL.

The CDR3 loop is CAWSLNTRDEQFF. CDR3 bases: TGTGCCTGGAGTCTGAACACTAGGGATGAGCAGTTCTTC. The chain links TRBV30 to TRBJ2-1, with D possibly TRBD2 on 5 matching bases. Germline V lookup: CDR1 GTSNPN, CDR2 SVGIG (reference sequence). Trimming took 2 bases from V and 8 from J, leaving 13 bases between them. The CDR3 length is 13 residues.

This chain joins TRBV5-1 and TRBJ2-1; 10 positions agree with TRBD1. The CDR3 contains 14 residues. The V gene's germline CDR1 is SGHRS and CDR2 YFSETQ. V lost 0 bases to trimming and J lost 9 bases; unmatched junction nucleotides: 3. The CDR3 protein is CASSLVWTGGEQFF. The DNA for the CDR3 is TGCGCCAGCAGCTTGGTTTGGACAGGGGGTGAGCAGTTCTTC.

This clone was detected a few times. The gene calls are TRBV6-5 and TRBJ2-7; D is ambiguous. The CDR3 totals 13 residues. CDR1 is MNHEY, CDR2 SVGAGI, per germline. V gave up 8 bases and J gave up 0 bases, with 11 bases separating them. CDR3 region: CASETPPSYEQYF. The DNA of the CDR3 is TGTGCCAGCGAGACACCGCCCTCCTACGAGCAGTACTTC.

V is TRBV18 and J is TRBJ1-5; 9 bases line up with TRBD1. V shed 3 bases and J 4 bases; nucleotides not matched to a gene: 4. The CDR3 loop spans 15 amino acids. Germline loops: CDR1 KGHSH, CDR2 LQKENI. This CDR3 reads CASSPGGQGNQPQHF. The CDR3 DNA follows: TGTGCCAGCTCACCTGGGGGACAGGGAAATCAGCCCCAGCATTTT.

The chain links TRBV11-2 to TRBJ2-7; the match to TRBD2 covers 8 bases. Germline CDR1 and CDR2: SGHAT and FQNNGV. V gave up 1 base and J gave up 2 bases; unmatched junction bases: 1. CDR3 length: 14 residues. The CDR3 here is CASSLAGGPYEQYF. The CDR3 DNA reads as TGTGCCAGCAGCTTAGCGGGAGGGCCCTACGAGCAGTACTTC. The whole variable domain, remainder taken from reference TRBV11-2 and TRBJ2-7, is EAGVAQSPRYKIIEKRQSVAFWCNPISGHATLYWYQQILGQGPKLLIQFQNNGVVDDSQLPKDRFSAERLKGVDSTLKIQPAKLEDSAVYLCASSLAGGPYEQYFGPGTRLTVT.

V and J are TRBV30 and TRBJ2-1, with TRBD1 identical over 8 bases. Germline V gives CDR1 GTSNPN, CDR2 SVGIG (reference sequence). The CDR3 contains 13 residues. With V trimmed by 5 bases and J by 4 bases, 4 bases remained unmatched. The CDR3 spells CAWDRGTYNEQFF. Here the CDR3 DNA reads TGTGCCTGGGACAGGGGTACATACAATGAGCAGTTCTTC.

The rearrangement uses TRBV10-2 and TRBJ1-1, with D maybe TRBD1 (6 bases). V was pared by 2 bases and J by 0 bases, with 7 bases between. CDR3 length equals 14 residues. Germline values: CDR1 WSHSY, CDR2 SAAADI. The chain's CDR3 is CASSETGLNTEAFF. Written as DNA, the CDR3 is TGCGCCAGCAGTGAGACAGGGCTGAACACTGAAGCTTTCTTT.

The chain is built from TRBV6-5 and TRBJ1-1; 9 bases are a match to TRBD1. Unmatched junction bases numbered 0, after V lost 4 bases and J lost 3 bases. The CDR3 contains 13 residues. The germline gives CDR1 MNHEY, CDR2 SVGAGI. The CDR3 loop reads CASSWTGDTEAFF. The CDR3 DNA is TGTGCCAGCAGTTGGACAGGGGACACTGAAGCTTTCTTT.

The chain uses TRBV14 and TRBJ1-1; D possibly corresponds to TRBD1 (5 bases). The CDR3 runs 13 residues. Trimming shortened V by 4 bases and J by 10 bases, and 16 bases separated the two germline ends. Germline V lookup: CDR1 SGHDN, CDR2 FVKESK. CDR3 loop: CASSRDRSLPAFF. For the CDR3, the DNA is TGTGCCAGCAGCCGCGACAGAAGCCTCCCAGCTTTCTTT.

This sequence joins TRBV18 and TRBJ1-1, with 8 bases fitting TRBD1. The CDR3 is made up of 15 amino acids. Germline V gives CDR1 KGHSH, CDR2 LQKENI. V was clipped by 6 bases and J by 6 bases; unmatched bases: 12. CDR3 sequence reads: CASSQVGQGTAEAFF. The DNA of the CDR3 is TGTGCCAGCTCCCAAGTCGGACAGGGCACCGCTGAAGCTTTCTTT.

The chain recombines TRBV27 with TRBJ2-7, with TRBD1 identical over 8 bases. V was clipped by 1 base and J by 6 bases; unmatched bases: 8. Germline V CDR1 and CDR2: MNHEY, SMNVEV (reference sequence). The CDR3 has 15 residues. CDR3 protein: CASSLYRDRRLEQYF. The CDR3 bases are TGTGCCAGCAGTTTATACCGGGACAGGCGGCTCGAGCAGTACTTC.

The chain carries TRBV6-5 and TRBJ2-1; weak D call: TRBD2 (6 bases). V lost 7 bases and J lost 8, with 12 bases in between. CDR1 MNHEY and CDR2 SVGAGI come from the germline V gene. The CDR3 is made up of 12 amino acids. The CDR3 sequence is CASKPWGDEQFF. Written as DNA, the CDR3 is TGTGCCAGCAAACCGTGGGGGGATGAGCAGTTCTTC.

The chain combines TRBV4-3 with TRBJ1-2; maybe TRBD1 (6 bases). Germline V gives CDR1 LGHNA, CDR2 YSLEER. The CDR3 is 16 residues long. Trimming removed 1 base at V and 0 bases at J, with 12 bases between. CDR3 loop: CASSQVLSGANYGYTF. The CDR3 coding sequence is TGCGCCAGCAGCCAAGTATTATCAGGGGCTAACTATGGCTACACCTTC.

This clone was seen repeatedly, ten times or more. This same CDR3 is encoded by further DNA sequences in the sample. This chain uses TRBV7-9 with TRBJ2-7, with 9 nucleotides matching TRBD1. Germline assignment: CDR1 SEHNR and CDR2 FQNEAQ (reference sequence). The CDR3 has 13 residues. V lost 4 bases and J lost 3; bases outside the gene matches: 1. CDR3 sequence (DNA): TGTGCCAGCAGCTCGACAGGGGGCTACGAGCAGTACTTC. It is translated as CASSSTGGYEQYF.

The chain couples TRBV24-1 to TRBJ2-3; D remains unclear. Germline CDR1 is KGHDR and CDR2 is SFDVKD. Trimming stripped 4 bases from V and 6 bases from J, with 10 bases between. This CDR3 is 13 amino acids long. The CDR3 sequence: CATSDPPHDTQYF. Written as DNA, the CDR3 is TGTGCCACCAGTGACCCCCCACACGATACGCAGTATTTT.